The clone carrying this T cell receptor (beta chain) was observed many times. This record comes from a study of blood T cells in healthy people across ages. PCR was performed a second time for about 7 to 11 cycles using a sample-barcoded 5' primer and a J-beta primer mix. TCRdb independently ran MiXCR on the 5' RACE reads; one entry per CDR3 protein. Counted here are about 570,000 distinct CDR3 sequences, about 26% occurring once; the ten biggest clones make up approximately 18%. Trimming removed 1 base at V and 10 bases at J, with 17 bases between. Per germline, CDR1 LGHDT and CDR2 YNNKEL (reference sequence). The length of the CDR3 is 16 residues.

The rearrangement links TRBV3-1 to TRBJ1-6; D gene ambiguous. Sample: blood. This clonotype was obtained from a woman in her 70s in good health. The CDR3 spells CASSQGVAGIGSPLHF. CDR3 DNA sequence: TGTGCCAGCAGCCAAGGCGTGGCAGGAATAGGGTCACCCCTCCACTTT.